This T cell receptor (beta chain) was retrieved from a study of early T cells in non-severe SARS-CoV-2 infection. TCRdb used MiXCR to reprocess the 5' RACE reads, holding one entry per CDR3 protein. The table records 50,000 to 65,000 distinct CDR3 sequences, 10% to 12% of them present only once. Germline CDR1 reads MNHEY; CDR2 reads SMNVEV (reference sequence). This CDR3 spans 14 amino acids. Germline trimming cut 7 bases from V and 2 bases from J; bases unmatched to any gene: 6. This sequence originates from an adult who was a healthcare worker with PCR-confirmed SARS-CoV-2 infection or an uninfected control (not recorded which). The chain employs TRBV27 and TRBJ2-7; 9 bases line up with TRBD2. The source material was whole blood, sampled at baseline. This CDR3 reads CASIGLAGTYEQYF. In nucleotides, the CDR3 is TGTGCCAGCATCGGGCTAGCGGGGACCTACGAGCAGTACTTC.